A single sample gave rise to the 19 T cell receptor beta chains below, sequenced in a study of cytomegalovirus exposure and HLA in healthy donors. The PCR used 60 Vbeta and 13 Jbeta primers. Using immunoSEQ multiplex PCR, the repertoire was profiled, and TCRdb retains in-frame clones only, with some absent. This table has roughly 170,000 clones, about 79% appearing once. Sequencing was done on a sample of PBMCs. These receptor sequences come from a female donor in good health and CMV-seronegative.

The J gene is TRBJ2-2, the V gene TRBV27; 8 bases align to TRBD2. Unmatched junction bases numbered 13, after V lost 3 bases and J lost 7 bases. Germline CDR1 is MNHEY and CDR2 is SMNVEV (reference sequence). This CDR3 has 17 residues. CDR3 protein: CASSFWSAGELGGELFF. CDR3 nucleotide sequence: TGTGCCAGCAGTTTCTGGTCAGCGGGAGAATTGGGCGGGGAGCTGTTTTTT.

The CDR3 here is CASSLTTETSTDTQYF. DNA of the CDR3: TGTGCCAGCTCACTAACGACAGAGACTAGCACAGATACGCAGTATTTT. The chain employs TRBV18 and TRBJ2-3; D perhaps matches TRBD1 (5 bases). This CDR3 contains 16 residues. Per the germline V gene, CDR1 is KGHSH and CDR2 is LQKENI. The V end lost 4 bases, the J end lost 0 bases, and 14 bases lay between the germline ends. The whole variable domain, filled in from reference TRBV18 and TRBJ2-3, reads NAGVMQNPRHLVRRRGQEARLRCSPMKGHSHVYWYRQLPEEGLKFMVYLQKENIIDESGMPKERFSAEFPKEGPSILRIQQVVRGDSAAYFCASSLTTETSTDTQYFGPGTRLTVL.

The CDR3 region is CASSYSGRSGANVLTF. CDR3 coding DNA: TGTGCCAGCAGTTACTCAGGGCGCTCTGGGGCCAACGTCCTGACTTTC. V and J are TRBV27 and TRBJ2-6; D may be TRBD1 (5 bases). The germline V gene has CDR1 MNHEY and CDR2 SMNVEV (reference sequence). V was shortened by 4 bases and J by 0 bases, with 10 bases between the two germline ends. The CDR3 length is 16 residues.

CDR3 loop: CAGTTGTGVGNTIYF. The CDR3 DNA follows: TGTGCCGGCACCACCGGGACAGGGGTTGGAAACACCATATATTTT. The J gene is TRBJ1-3, the V gene TRBV18; 10 bases line up with TRBD1. With 11 bases clipped from V and 3 bases from J, the junction kept 10 bases outside the gene matches. CDR3 size: 15 residues. Germline lookup yields CDR1 KGHSH and CDR2 LQKENI.

V is TRBV5-6 and J is TRBJ2-1; 10 bases map to TRBD2. Germline CDR1 reads SGHDT; CDR2 reads YYEEEE. The CDR3 consists of 18 residues. Unmatched junction bases numbered 16, after V lost 4 bases and J lost 6 bases. The CDR3 region has the DNA TGTGCCAGCAGCCCGGACAGGGCTAGCGGGAGTGCGGGCAATGAGCAGTTCTTC. This translates into CASSPDRASGSAGNEQFF.

CDR3 loop: CAISRTGANYGYTF. The CDR3 nucleotides read TGTGCCATCAGCCGGACAGGGGCTAACTATGGCTACACCTTC. The J gene is TRBJ1-2, the V gene TRBV10-3; 9 nucleotides line up with TRBD1. Germline CDR1 is ENHRY and CDR2 is SYGVKD. This CDR3 comprises 14 residues. J lost 0 bases, V lost 6 bases, and 2 bases had no gene match.

The chain combines TRBV6-4 with TRBJ2-2; D remains ambiguous. This CDR3 is built from 14 residues. Germline loops: CDR1 MRHNA, CDR2 SNTAGT. The CDR3 coding sequence is TGTGCTATAGTTCGAGTCCCCGCTACCGGGGAGCTGTTTTTT. Its translation is CAIVRVPATGELFF.

V is TRBV6-1 and J is TRBJ2-7; 9 nucleotides agree with TRBD1. Trimming at V came to 6 bases and at J to 7 bases, leaving 7 bases not matched to a gene. The V gene's germline CDR1 is MNHNS and CDR2 SASEGT. The CDR3 covers 13 residues. CDR3 DNA sequence: TGTGCCAGCAGACGTGACAGGGGGTGGGAGCAGTACTTC. Amino acid sequence: CASRRDRGWEQYF.

The rearrangement links TRBV5-8 to TRBJ1-5; 7 bases line up with TRBD1. Germline trimming cut 6 bases from V and 2 bases from J; bases unmatched to any gene: 11. Germline-derived CDR1 and CDR2 are SGHTS and YDEGEE. The CDR3 covers 16 residues. The CDR3 DNA follows: TGTGCCAGCACCCGGGGACAGATTTGGGGCAATCAGCCCCAGCATTTT. Encoded protein: CASTRGQIWGNQPQHF.

The V gene is TRBV7-2, the J gene TRBJ1-4, with D possibly matching TRBD1 (5 bases). Germline V gene lookup returns CDR1 SGHTA and CDR2 FQGNSA. Trimming removed 5 bases from V and 7 bases from J, with 14 bases in between. The length of the CDR3 is 14 residues. The CDR3 DNA is TGTGCCAGCAGCCTGAGAGGGAGGGGTGAAAAACTGTTTTTT. It yields the protein CASSLRGRGEKLFF. Full variable domain (outside the CDR3, taken from reference TRBV7-2 and TRBJ1-4): GAGVSQSPSNKVTEKGKDVELRCDPISGHTALYWYRQSLGQGLEFLIYFQGNSAPDKSGLPSDRFSAERTGGSVSTLTIQRTQQEDSAVYLCASSLRGRGEKLFFGSGTQLSVL.

This chain joins TRBV5-1 and TRBJ2-2, with TRBD2 identical over 7 bases. Germline V gene lookup returns CDR1 SGHRS and CDR2 YFSETQ. V was pared by 3 bases and J by 5 bases, with 10 bases of the junction left unmatched. CDR3 length equals 16 residues. The CDR3: CASSYLDSGGTGELFF. CDR3 bases: TGCGCCAGCAGCTACTTGGACTCCGGGGGGACCGGGGAGCTGTTTTTT.

As to this clone: At one of its ends the junction is not consistent with the germline gene, which may arise from a read error. The chain joins TRBV30 to TRBJ2-7, with D unresolved. The CDR3 extends over 11 amino acids. Germline values: CDR1 GTSNPN, CDR2 SVGIG (reference sequence). CDR3 nucleotides: TGTGCCTGGAGTTCCTCGAACGAGCGGTACTTC. Translation: CAWSSSNERYF.

The chain uses TRBV6-1 and TRBJ1-1, with 8 bases fitting TRBD1. The CDR3 is made up of 15 amino acids. Losses at the gene ends were 5 bases for V and 1 base for J; bases not matched to a gene: 6. Germline values: CDR1 MNHNS, CDR2 SASEGT. The CDR3 loop is CASSRTGTGNTEAFF. The CDR3 region has the DNA TGTGCCAGCAGTAGGACCGGGACAGGGAACACTGAAGCTTTCTTT.

This clone was counted once. The chain combines TRBV5-1 with TRBJ2-7, with D maybe TRBD1 (5 bases). The V and J ends lost 0 bases and 3 bases respectively, with 13 bases between them. The CDR3 loop spans 15 amino acids. Germline V lookup: CDR1 SGHRS, CDR2 YFSETQ. The CDR3 DNA is TGCGCCAGCAGCTTGGCTACAGGACGGGTCTACGAGCAGTACTTC. Protein product: CASSLATGRVYEQYF.

This clone turned up a few times. This rearrangement joins TRBV4-3 to TRBJ2-1; 10 bases align to TRBD2. With 0 bases clipped from V and 4 bases from J, the junction kept 6 bases outside the gene matches. Germline V gene lookup returns CDR1 LGHNA and CDR2 YSLEER. The CDR3 sequence is 17 residues long. In DNA, the CDR3 is TGCGCCAGCAGCCAAGATCAGGATAGCGGGAGGTACAATGAGCAGTTCTTC. Amino acids: CASSQDQDSGRYNEQFF.

This chain uses TRBV7-2 with TRBJ2-2; D ambiguous. CDR3 size: 12 residues. V shed 5 bases and J shed 3 bases, with 4 bases lying between them. Germline-derived CDR1 and CDR2 are SGHTA and FQGNSA. DNA of the CDR3: TGTGCCAGCAGCCGTTACACCGGGGAGCTGTTTTTT. This encodes CASSRYTGELFF.

The CDR3 sequence: CASSVAGLAGVSSYNEQFF. CDR3 coding DNA: TGTGCCAGCAGCGTAGCGGGACTAGCGGGAGTTAGCTCCTACAATGAGCAGTTCTTC. The gene calls are TRBV9 and TRBJ2-1, with TRBD2 matching over 14 bases. The CDR3 length is 19 residues. J gave up 0 bases and V 0 bases, and 5 bases lay outside the gene matches. Germline V gives CDR1 SGDLS, CDR2 YYNGEE.

The chain employs TRBV27 and TRBJ1-5; the D is unclear. Germline V gene sequence: CDR1 MNHEY, CDR2 SMNVEV (reference sequence). V lost 5 bases and J lost 7, with 15 bases in between. The CDR3 is 14 residues long. In DNA form, the CDR3 reads TGTGCCAGCAGTCCGTCGCCGGAGAGGCAGCCCCAGCATTTT. This codes for CASSPSPERQPQHF.

The rearrangement uses TRBV28 and TRBJ1-4; D is unclear. The CDR3 covers 15 residues. Per germline, CDR1 MDHEN and CDR2 SYDVKM. V was cut by 5 bases and J by 0 bases, with 10 bases left in between. CDR3 DNA sequence: TGTGCCAGCAGTGGCCCTGGTGCAACTAATGAAAAACTGTTTTTT. Translation: CASSGPGATNEKLFF.